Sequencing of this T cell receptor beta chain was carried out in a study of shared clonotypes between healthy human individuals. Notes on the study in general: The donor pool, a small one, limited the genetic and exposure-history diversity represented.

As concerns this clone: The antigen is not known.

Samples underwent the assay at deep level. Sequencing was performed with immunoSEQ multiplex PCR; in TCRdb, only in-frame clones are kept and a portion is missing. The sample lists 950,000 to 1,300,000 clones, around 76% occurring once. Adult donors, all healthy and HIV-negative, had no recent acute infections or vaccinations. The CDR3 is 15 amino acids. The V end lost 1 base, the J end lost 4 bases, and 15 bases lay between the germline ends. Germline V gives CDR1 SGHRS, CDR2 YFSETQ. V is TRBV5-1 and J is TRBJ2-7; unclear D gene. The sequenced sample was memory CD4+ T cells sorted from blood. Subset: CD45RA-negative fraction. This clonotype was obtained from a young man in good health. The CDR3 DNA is TGCGCCAGCAGCTTGCTTTCGGTTCCAGGATACGAGCAGTACTTC. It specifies CASSLLSVPGYEQYF.